These 27 T cell receptor beta chains came from one sample sequenced in a study of shared clonotypes between healthy human individuals. As defined, naive CD8 cells were CD45RO-negative and positively selected for CCR7, with terminally differentiated effector memory CD45RA+ cells excluded. The protocol was immunoSEQ multiplex PCR, while the TCRdb copy is restricted to in-frame clones and leaves out a portion. The sample consists of nearly 2 million clones, about 95% of them appearing once. Material for sequencing was naive CD8+ T cells sorted from blood. The receptors originated from a man younger than 35 in good health.

The rearrangement uses TRBV11-1 and TRBJ2-3, with TRBD2 matching 10 bases. The V gene end was trimmed by 1 base and the J gene end by 2 bases; junction bases not matched to a gene: 3. The CDR3 sequence is 16 residues long. Germline V CDR1 and CDR2: SGHAT, FQDESV (reference sequence). The CDR3 region has the DNA TGTGCCAGCAGCTTAGATAGCGGGGGGTACACAGATACGCAGTATTTT. Translating it yields CASSLDSGGYTDTQYF.

The chain employs TRBV10-2 and TRBJ1-6, with TRBD1 matching 7 bases. The CDR3 covers 16 residues. V lost 3 bases, J lost 4 bases, and 6 bases stayed unmatched. CDR1 is WSHSY and CDR2 is SAAADI in the germline V gene. The CDR3 sequence: CASSEQAGGYNSPLHF. CDR3 in DNA: TGCGCCAGCAGTGAACAGGCAGGGGGGTATAATTCACCCCTCCACTTT.

The gene calls are TRBV29-1 and TRBJ2-5, with 7 bases matching TRBD2. The J call may be in error: the DNA end matches TRBJ2-7 better. This CDR3 contains 12 residues. CDR1 SQVTM and CDR2 ANQGSEA come from the germline V gene. The CDR3 loop is CSVAAGDYEQYF. In DNA, the CDR3 is TGCAGCGTTGCTGCGGGGGACTACGAGCAGTACTTC.

A note on this clone: The same CDR3 arises from other DNA sequences in this sample as well. The chain is built from TRBV4-3 and TRBJ2-7, with 10 bases identical to TRBD2. The V gene's germline CDR1 is LGHNA and CDR2 YSLEER. V dropped 1 base and J dropped 3; count of bases not matched to a gene: 3. The CDR3 is 15 residues long. CDR3 in amino acids: CASSQGVAGGYEQYF. CDR3 nucleotides: TGCGCCAGCAGCCAAGGGGTAGCGGGAGGCTACGAGCAGTACTTC.

The J gene is TRBJ1-1, the V gene TRBV5-1; possibly TRBD1 for D (5 bases). Trimming removed 3 bases at V and 4 bases at J, with 19 bases between. Germline V lookup: CDR1 SGHRS, CDR2 YFSETQ. The CDR3 contains 16 residues. DNA for the CDR3: TGCGCCAGCAGCTCATTCCGGGACCGCGGGGGCACTGAAGCTTTCTTT. Residues: CASSSFRDRGGTEAFF.

The chain uses TRBV28 and TRBJ2-7; D is uncertain. This CDR3 is built from 12 residues. The V end was cut by 3 bases, the J end by 4 bases, with 7 bases between. Germline values: CDR1 MDHEN, CDR2 SYDVKM. The CDR3 sequence is CASSLALYEQYF. The CDR3 bases are TGTGCCAGCAGTTTGGCCTTATACGAGCAGTACTTC. The variable domain in full, completed from reference TRBV28 and TRBJ2-7, reads DVKVTQSSRYLVKRTGEKVFLECVQDMDHENMFWYRQDPGLGLRLIYFSYDVKMKEKGDIPEGYSVSREKKERFSLILESASTNQTSMYLCASSLALYEQYFGPGTRLTVT.

The rearrangement links TRBV7-9 to TRBJ2-5; the D gene is possibly TRBD1 (6 bases). The V gene's germline CDR1 is SEHNR and CDR2 FQNEAQ (reference sequence). V lost 5 bases and J 4 bases, leaving 14 bases between the germline ends. The CDR3 runs 14 residues. CDR3 bases: TGTGCCAGCAGCCAGGGGTCCCCCACAGAGACCCAGTACTTC. This sequence encodes CASSQGSPTETQYF.

This clone was detected once. V usage is TRBV9 and J usage is TRBJ1-4; 7 bases are shared with TRBD1. CDR1 and CDR2 from the germline V gene are SGDLS and YYNGEE. V lost 4 bases, J lost 0 bases, and 6 bases stayed unmatched. The CDR3 has 16 residues. The CDR3 DNA is TGTGCCAGCAGCCCCGGGACAGAAGCAACTAATGAAAAACTGTTTTTT. Protein product: CASSPGTEATNEKLFF.

This clone was counted once. The chain links TRBV27 to TRBJ2-7; D gene ambiguous. Trimming took 7 bases from V and 5 from J, leaving 15 bases between them. The length of the CDR3 is 13 residues. Looked up from germline, CDR1 is MNHEY and CDR2 is SMNVEV (reference sequence). CDR3 residues: CASKKMNGHEQYF. In DNA, the CDR3 is TGTGCCAGCAAAAAAATGAACGGCCACGAGCAGTACTTC.

The chain recombines TRBV7-9 with TRBJ1-2; 9 bases agree with TRBD1. Germline V gene data show CDR1 as SEHNR and CDR2 as FQNEAQ (reference sequence). The CDR3 is 18 residues long. Losses at the gene ends were 4 bases for V and 4 bases for J; bases not matched to a gene: 16. CDR3 sequence: CASSSILDGQGIGYGYTF. As DNA, the CDR3 is TGTGCCAGCAGCTCGATCCTAGATGGACAGGGGATCGGCTATGGCTACACCTTC.

This rearrangement joins TRBV9 to TRBJ1-1; D is unclear. V was shortened by 3 bases and J by 1 base, with 7 bases between the two germline ends. Looked up from germline, CDR1 is SGDLS and CDR2 is YYNGEE. This CDR3 region has 13 residues. In nucleotides, the CDR3 is TGTGCCAGCAGCGCACAAGAGAACACTGAAGCTTTCTTT. As protein: CASSAQENTEAFF.

The gene calls are TRBV10-2 and TRBJ1-2; D ambiguous. The CDR3 extends over 14 amino acids. The V gene's germline CDR1 is WSHSY and CDR2 SAAADI. The V gene lost 8 bases and the J gene lost 4 bases, with 17 bases spanning the gap. This CDR3 reads CASGRLTEGYGYTF. DNA of the CDR3: TGCGCCAGCGGTAGACTTACAGAAGGCTATGGCTACACCTTC.

The chain carries TRBV2 and TRBJ2-1, with D perhaps matching TRBD1 (6 bases). V was pared by 0 bases and J by 5 bases, with 17 bases between. Germline V CDR1 and CDR2: SNHLY, FYNNEI. CDR3 size: 17 residues. CDR3 region: CASSEASLGTQDNEQFF. CDR3 sequence (DNA): TGTGCCAGCAGTGAAGCTTCCTTAGGGACACAAGACAATGAGCAGTTCTTC.

The V gene is TRBV27, the J gene TRBJ1-2; the match to TRBD1 covers 9 bases. This CDR3 spans 16 amino acids. The J segment lost 8 bases and the V segment lost 5 bases, leaving 15 bases of the junction unmatched. CDR1 and CDR2 from the germline V gene are MNHEY and SMNVEV (reference sequence). The chain's CDR3 is CASSLPDRGELGGYTF. The CDR3 DNA reads as TGTGCCAGCAGTCTCCCGGACAGGGGAGAATTAGGGGGCTACACCTTC.

The chain links TRBV2 to TRBJ1-6, with D possibly matching TRBD1 (6 bases). The CDR3 runs to 16 residues. The germline CDR1 and CDR2 sequences are SNHLY and FYNNEI. V was clipped by 0 bases and J by 6 bases, with 12 bases between them. CDR3 protein: CASSEAWQGLNSPLHF. The CDR3 DNA sequence: TGTGCCAGCAGTGAAGCATGGCAGGGGCTTAATTCACCCCTCCACTTT.

The V gene is TRBV2, the J gene TRBJ1-6; the D is unclear. With 3 bases removed from V and 5 bases from J, the gap between germline ends came to 14 bases. Germline lookup yields CDR1 SNHLY and CDR2 FYNNEI. The CDR3 sequence is 16 residues long. CDR3 nucleotide sequence: TGTGCCAGCAGTGAGATAGGCGGTGGGGATAATTCACCCCTCCACTTT. It codes for CASSEIGGGDNSPLHF.

The chain links TRBV7-8 to TRBJ1-1; D unclear. The V and J ends lost 4 bases and 4 bases respectively, with 7 bases between them. CDR3 length equals 12 residues. Germline-derived CDR1 and CDR2 are SGHVS and FQNEAQ. The chain's CDR3 is CASSSRRTEAFF. The CDR3 region has the DNA TGTGCCAGCAGCTCCAGACGCACTGAAGCTTTCTTT.

This sequence joins TRBV14 and TRBJ2-2; no definite D call. Germline V lookup: CDR1 SGHDN, CDR2 FVKESK. The CDR3 runs to 17 residues. Trimming took 6 bases from V and 1 from J, leaving 18 bases between them. CDR3 DNA: TGTGCCAGCAGTGAAGATAGGACCGTCCTGAACACCGGGGAGCTGTTTTTT. Protein sequence: CASSEDRTVLNTGELFF.

The chain couples TRBV11-1 to TRBJ2-1; D gene ambiguous. The CDR3 contains 13 residues. Trimming took 2 bases from V and 5 from J, leaving 7 bases between them. Germline V CDR1 and CDR2: SGHAT, FQDESV (reference sequence). The CDR3 is CASSLSGNNEQFF. The CDR3 DNA sequence: TGTGCCAGCAGCTTATCCGGCAACAATGAGCAGTTCTTC.

The chain employs TRBV30 and TRBJ1-3; tentative D call: TRBD1 (6 bases). Germline loops: CDR1 GTSNPN, CDR2 SVGIG (reference sequence). Deletions cut 2 bases from V and 2 bases from J, with 10 bases between. CDR3 length: 14 amino acids. CDR3 sequence: CAWSIWGPGNTIYF. In nucleotides, the CDR3 is TGTGCCTGGAGTATCTGGGGGCCTGGAAACACCATATATTTT.

On this clone: The junction does not match germline at one end; this may be a read error. The sample has other DNA sequences that encode this CDR3 too. This rearrangement joins TRBV30 to TRBJ2-7; 9 nucleotides line up with TRBD2. Germline V gene lookup returns CDR1 GTSNPN and CDR2 SVGIG (reference sequence). The CDR3 is made up of 12 amino acids. The CDR3 protein is CAWTSDSYEQYF. The CDR3, as DNA: TGTGCTTGGACTAGCGACTCCTACGAGCAGTACTTC.

The J gene is TRBJ1-1, the V gene TRBV7-9; TRBD1 might be the D (5 bases). Germline V gene data show CDR1 as SEHNR and CDR2 as FQNEAQ (reference sequence). Trimming removed 5 bases at V and 4 bases at J, with 17 bases between. The CDR3 sequence is 15 residues long. CDR3 protein: CASSPSRGWATEAFF. For the CDR3, the DNA is TGTGCCAGCAGCCCTAGTAGGGGTTGGGCCACTGAAGCTTTCTTT.

The chain uses TRBV7-8 and TRBJ2-1; 8 bases align to TRBD1. Germline loops: CDR1 SGHVS, CDR2 FQNEAQ. The junction had 12 bases not matched to a gene; V was cut back by 1 base and J by 4 bases. The CDR3 covers 18 residues. CDR3 nucleotide sequence: TGTGCCAGCAGCTTAGTCGCCCTCGGGACAGGTATTTACAATGAGCAGTTCTTC. Its protein is CASSLVALGTGIYNEQFF. The variable domain in full, completed from reference TRBV7-8 and TRBJ2-1, reads GAGVSQSPRYKVAKRGQDVALRCDPISGHVSLFWYQQALGQGPEFLTYFQNEAQLDKSGLPSDRFFAERPEGSVSTLKIQRTQQEDSAVYLCASSLVALGTGIYNEQFFGPGTRLTVL.

J is TRBJ2-1 and V is TRBV5-1; 9 positions agree with TRBD1. The CDR3 contains 15 residues. V trimming: 0 bases; J trimming: 8 bases; junction bases outside the gene matches: 6. Germline V lookup: CDR1 SGHRS, CDR2 YFSETQ. The CDR3 DNA reads TGCGCCAGCAGCTTGGAAGGGACAGGGTGGTATGAGCAGTTCTTC. Translated, it gives CASSLEGTGWYEQFF.

This chain joins TRBV19 and TRBJ1-6; 8 bases are a match to TRBD1. Germline V gives CDR1 LNHDA, CDR2 SQIVND (reference sequence). This CDR3 is built from 15 residues. Trimming removed 3 bases from V and 9 bases from J; junction bases left unmatched: 7. Here the CDR3 DNA reads TGTGCCAGTAGTATCGGGACAGGCAGTGGTTCACCCCTCCACTTT. Residues: CASSIGTGSGSPLHF.

The CDR3 protein is CASSKGLAGYNEQFF. The CDR3 nucleotides are TGTGCCAGCAGCAAGGGACTAGCGGGGTACAATGAGCAGTTCTTC. The chain joins TRBV7-2 to TRBJ2-1; 13 bases are a match to TRBD2. J lost 4 bases, V lost 5 bases, and 2 bases had no gene match. The CDR3 is 15 amino acids. Germline loops: CDR1 SGHTA, CDR2 FQGNSA. Drawing the rest from reference TRBV7-2 and TRBJ2-1, the complete variable domain is GAGVSQSPSNKVTEKGKDVELRCDPISGHTALYWYRQSLGQGLEFLIYFQGNSAPDKSGLPSDRFSAERTGGSVSTLTIQRTQQEDSAVYLCASSKGLAGYNEQFFGPGTRLTVL.

The chain joins TRBV7-6 to TRBJ2-7; possibly TRBD1 for D (6 bases). The length of the CDR3 is 13 residues. The ends were cut back, 2 bases at V and 5 bases at J, with 10 bases in the middle. From germline, CDR1 is SGHVS and CDR2 FNYEAQ. The CDR3 spells CASSLNREHEQYF. CDR3 coding DNA: TGTGCCAGCAGCTTAAACAGGGAACACGAGCAGTACTTC.